The 3 T cell receptor beta chains listed next were all sequenced from one sample in a study of blood T cells in healthy people across ages. PCR was performed a second time for roughly 7 to 11 cycles using a sample-barcoded 5' primer and a J-beta primer mix. Using its own MiXCR run on the 5' RACE reads, TCRdb lists one record per CDR3 protein. The table has under 850,000 distinct CDR3 sequences, roughly 35% seen once. The sample consisted of blood. The receptor source for this set is a man between 18 and 35 years old in good health.

Note on this clonotype: A much larger clone differs by one base, so this may be a read error. The CDR3 region has the DNA TGTGCCAGCAGTGAATGCAGGGGCACGTACCAAGAGACCCAGTACTTC. Translated, it gives CASSECRGTYQETQYF. The V and J genes are TRBV25-1 and TRBJ2-5; a weak D match, TRBD1 (6 bases). Germline V CDR1 and CDR2: MGHDK, SYGVNS. The CDR3 spans 16 residues. Trimming pared 1 base from V and 0 bases from J, leaving 12 bases between.

As DNA, the CDR3 is TGTGCCAGCAGGCCTCCCTCACCTCACTACGAGCAGTACTTC. Translating it yields CASRPPSPHYEQYF. The V and J genes are TRBV28 and TRBJ2-7; D is unclear. The V gene's germline CDR1 is MDHEN and CDR2 SYDVKM. The CDR3 runs to 14 residues. Trimming took off 6 bases at V and 3 bases at J, with 15 bases between the two ends.

This clonotype was detected only a few times. This rearrangement joins TRBV3-1 to TRBJ1-1, with a weak D call TRBD1 (6 bases). The CDR3 spans 14 residues. V gave up 1 base and J gave up 1 base, with 7 bases separating them. Germline CDR1 reads LGHDT; CDR2 reads YNNKEL (reference sequence). Here the CDR3 reads CASSQAGQNTEAFF. CDR3 DNA: TGTGCCAGCAGCCAAGCGGGACAGAACACTGAAGCTTTCTTT.